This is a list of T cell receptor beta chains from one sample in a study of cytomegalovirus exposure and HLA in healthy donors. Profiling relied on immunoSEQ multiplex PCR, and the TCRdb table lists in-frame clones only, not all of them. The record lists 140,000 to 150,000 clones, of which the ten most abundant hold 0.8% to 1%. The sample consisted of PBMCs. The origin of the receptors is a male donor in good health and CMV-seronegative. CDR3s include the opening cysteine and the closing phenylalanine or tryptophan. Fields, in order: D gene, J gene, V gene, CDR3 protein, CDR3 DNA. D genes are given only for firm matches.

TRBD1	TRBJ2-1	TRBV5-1	CASSDRAGVSNEQFF	TGCGCCAGCAGTGACAGGGCAGGGGTCTCGAATGAGCAGTTCTTC
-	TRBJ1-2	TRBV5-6	CASSLGSPGVYGYTF	TGTGCCAGCAGCTTGGGATCACCGGGGGTCTATGGCTACACCTTC
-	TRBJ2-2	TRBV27	CASSLRGWDAGELFF	TGTGCCAGCAGTCTGCGGGGCTGGGATGCCGGGGAGCTGTTTTTT
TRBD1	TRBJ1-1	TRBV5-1	CASSLQGAGTEAFF	TGCGCCAGCAGCCTTCAGGGGGCCGGCACTGAAGCTTTCTTT
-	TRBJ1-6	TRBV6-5	CASSYPGGGVHF	TGTGCCAGCAGTTACCCGGGGGGGGGAGTCCACTTT
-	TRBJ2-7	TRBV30	CAWGGGYEQYF	TGTGCCTGGGGCGGAGGGTACGAGCAGTACTTC
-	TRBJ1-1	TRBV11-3	CASSLTALNTEAFF	TGTGCCAGCAGCTTGACAGCACTGAACACTGAAGCTTTCTTT
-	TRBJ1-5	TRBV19	CASSNTGKQPQHF	TGTGCCAGTAGTAACACAGGGAAGCAGCCCCAGCATTTT
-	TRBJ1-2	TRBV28	CASSSAAEGYGYTF	TGTGCCAGCAGTTCCGCCGCGGAGGGCTATGGCTACACCTTC
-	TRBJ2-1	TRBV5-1	CASFKGEHSNPNEQFF	TGCGCCAGTTTTAAGGGGGAGCACTCTAATCCCAATGAGCAGTTCTTC
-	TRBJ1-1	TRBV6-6	CASSYGRGREAFF	TGTGCCAGCAGTTACGGGCGGGGGAGGGAAGCTTTCTTT
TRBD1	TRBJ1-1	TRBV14	CASSQDAGQGARTEAFF	TGTGCCAGCAGCCAAGATGCAGGACAGGGGGCAAGAACTGAAGCTTTCTTT
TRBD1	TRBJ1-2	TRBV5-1	CASSDRAGYGYTF	TGCGCCAGCAGCGACAGGGCTGGCTATGGCTACACCTTC
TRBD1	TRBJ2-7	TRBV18	CASSRGQVEYEQYF	TGTGCCAGCTCACGCGGACAGGTAGAATACGAGCAGTACTTC
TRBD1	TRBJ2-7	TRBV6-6	CASSRTGDEQYF	TGTGCCAGCAGCCGAACAGGGGACGAGCAGTACTTC
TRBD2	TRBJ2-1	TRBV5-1	CASTRTGTSGYNEQFF	TGCGCCAGCACCAGAACCGGGACTAGCGGTTACAATGAGCAGTTCTTC
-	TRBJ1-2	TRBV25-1	CASSETKGFGYGYTF	TGTGCCAGCAGTGAAACAAAGGGGTTTGGCTATGGCTACACCTTC
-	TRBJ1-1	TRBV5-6	CASSPTLTGRNTEAFF	TGTGCCAGCAGCCCGACTCTGACAGGTCGGAACACTGAAGCTTTCTTT
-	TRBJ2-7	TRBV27	CASRGSGPYEQYF	TGTGCCAGCAGAGGTAGCGGACCCTACGAGCAGTACTTC
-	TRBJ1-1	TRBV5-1	CASSLVPTEAFF	TGCGCCAGCAGCTTGGTTCCTACTGAAGCTTTCTTT
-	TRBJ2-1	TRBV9	CASSVAPGDEQFF	TGTGCCAGCAGCGTAGCACCAGGGGATGAGCAGTTCTTC
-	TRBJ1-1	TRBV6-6	CASWGVMNTEAFF	TGTGCCAGCTGGGGGGTTATGAACACTGAAGCTTTCTTT
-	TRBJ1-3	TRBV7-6	CASTGGGPSGNTIYF	TGTGCCAGCACCGGGGGGGGACCCTCTGGAAACACCATATATTTT
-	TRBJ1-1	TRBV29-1	CSALGGNTEAFF	TGCAGCGCCCTAGGGGGGAACACTGAAGCTTTCTTT
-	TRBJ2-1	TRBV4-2	CASSQDGGGGYNEQFF	TGTGCCAGCAGCCAAGATGGGGGAGGAGGTTACAATGAGCAGTTCTTC
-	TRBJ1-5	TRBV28	CASRSVQPQHF	TGTGCCAGCAGGTCTGTCCAGCCCCAGCATTTT
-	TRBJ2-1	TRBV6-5	CASSYAGIGNEQFF	TGTGCCAGCAGTTACGCCGGTATCGGCAATGAGCAGTTCTTC